The clone carrying this T cell receptor beta chain occurred many times. Its antigen is not identified. PCR was performed a second time for roughly 7 to 11 cycles using a sample-barcoded 5' primer and a J-beta primer mix. One entry per CDR3 protein results from TCRdb running MiXCR on the 5' RACE reads. This sample has roughly 2 million distinct CDR3 sequences, with around 50% found just once. Per germline, CDR1 SGDLS and CDR2 YYNGEE. The CDR3 is made up of 13 amino acids. With 2 bases removed from V and 5 bases from J, the gap between germline ends came to 10 bases. This specimen belongs to a study of blood T cells in healthy people across ages. Study results and caveats: Naive CD4+ cells and diversity were both higher in long-lived donors than in aged donors.

Sequences were obtained from blood. This TCR derives from a woman in her thirties or forties in good health. This chain connects TRBV9 to TRBJ2-5; D is possibly TRBD1 or TRBD2 (6 bases each). In DNA form, the CDR3 reads TGTGCCAGCAGCGTTGGGGGGCTTGAGACCCAGTACTTC. This encodes CASSVGGLETQYF.